These T cell receptor beta chains were read from a single sample in a study of T cells in tuberculosis. Data came from immunoSEQ multiplex PCR; TCRdb stores just in-frame clones and leaves some out. Found here are roughly 30,000 clones, 86% of them singletons; the top ten hold about 5%. This specimen consisted of PBMCs, obtained at tuberculosis diagnosis. These receptors all stem from an adult with tuberculosis. CDR3s include the opening cysteine and the closing phenylalanine or tryptophan. The D gene is left open where the match is weak. Clone size is stated in some rows and not others, as once, few, many or a class when expanded.

size | J | D | V | DNA | CDR3
- | TRBJ2-7 | - | TRBV4-1 | TGCGCCAGCAGCCAACTTACAGGGTACTACGAGCAGTACTTC | CASSQLTGYYEQYF
- | TRBJ2-1 | - | TRBV7-3 | TGTGCCAGCAGTTCTAGGGGCTCCTACAATGAGCAGTTCTTC | CASSSRGSYNEQFF
few | TRBJ2-7 | TRBD1 | TRBV9 | TGTGCCAGCAGCGGACAGGGGGCCTACGAGCAGTACTTC | CASSGQGAYEQYF
- | TRBJ2-1 | - | TRBV6-4 | TGTGCCAGCAGTGAAAGAGATGGCTCCTACAATGAGCAGTTCTTC | CASSERDGSYNEQFF
- | TRBJ2-3 | TRBD2 | TRBV6-1 | TGTGCCAGCAGACTAACTAGCGGGAGCACAGATACGCAGTATTTT | CASRLTSGSTDTQYF
- | TRBJ2-5 | TRBD2 | TRBV30 | TGTGCCTGGACTAGCGGCCAAGAGACCCAGTACTTC | CAWTSGQETQYF
once | TRBJ2-5 | - | TRBV18 | TGTGCCAGCTCGCCCAACAGGGCCGGGGAAGAGACCCAGTACTTC | CASSPNRAGEETQYF
once | TRBJ2-6 | TRBD1 | TRBV2 | TGTGCCAGCGGTATAGGGGGCCCGGGGGCCAACGTCCTGACTTTC | CASGIGGPGANVLTF
- | TRBJ2-2 | - | TRBV9 | TGTGCCAGCAGCGTAGGGGAGACTATAAACACCGGGGAGCTGTTTTTT | CASSVGETINTGELFF
- | TRBJ2-1 | - | TRBV9 | TGTGCCAGCAGCGTTAGGGGGAGCGTGGGTAATGAGCAGTTCTTC | CASSVRGSVGNEQFF
- | TRBJ2-7 | TRBD1 | TRBV6-5 | TGTGCCAGCAGTCCAGCCGGGACAGGGGGCTACGAGCAGTACTTC | CASSPAGTGGYEQYF
- | TRBJ1-1 | - | TRBV19 | TGTGCCAGTAGTTCAAGGAGGGCAGCCCAGATGAACACTGAAGCTTTCTTT | CASSSRRAAQMNTEAFF
medium-sized | TRBJ2-7 | - | TRBV7-9 | TGTGCCAGCAGCTTAGCGAACAGAGCCTACGAGCAGTACTTC | CASSLANRAYEQYF
- | TRBJ1-1 | - | TRBV5-6 | TGTGCCAGCAGCTTGGACAGGGTGGCTTTCTTT | CASSLDRVAFF
- | TRBJ2-1 | TRBD1 | TRBV11-2 | TGTGCCAGCAGCTTCTCCGGGACAGGGGACTACAATGAGCAGTTCTTC | CASSFSGTGDYNEQFF
- | TRBJ2-5 | TRBD2 | TRBV19 | TGTGCCACAGCGGGGGGGAGTCGAGAGACCCAGTACTTC | CATAGGSRETQYF
- | TRBJ2-7 | - | TRBV9 | TGTGCCAGCAGCGTAGGGCCAGGAGGCGAGCAGTACTTC | CASSVGPGGEQYF
- | TRBJ2-1 | TRBD2 | TRBV29-1 | TGCAGCGTTGACAGGGAGGGCAATGAGCAGTTCTTC | CSVDREGNEQFF
- | TRBJ1-2 | TRBD1 | TRBV2 | TGTGCCAGCAGGATACAGGGGTATAACTATGGCTACACCTTC | CASRIQGYNYGYTF
- | TRBJ2-1 | TRBD2 | TRBV14 | TGTGCCAGCCAACAACTAGCGGGAGGGAAAAATGAGCAGTTCTTC | CASQQLAGGKNEQFF
- | TRBJ2-2 | - | TRBV7-2 | TGTGCCAGCATCCTAGGCACCGGGGAGCTGTTTTTT | CASILGTGELFF
- | TRBJ2-5 | TRBD2 | TRBV4-1 | TGCGCCAGCAGCCAAGGGAGCGGGGCAACCCAAGAGACCCAGTACTTC | CASSQGSGATQETQYF
- | TRBJ1-1 | TRBD1 | TRBV7-8 | TGTGCCAGCAGCCTCGGGACAGCGAACACTGAAGCTTTCTTT | CASSLGTANTEAFF
- | TRBJ1-5 | - | TRBV5-1 | TGCGCCAGCAGTTTGTTGGCGGGAGGAAATCAGCCCCAGCATTTT | CASSLLAGGNQPQHF
once | TRBJ2-1 | - | TRBV14 | TGTGCCAGCAGCCAACTGGACTCGCGGGAAAACAATGAGCAGTTCTTC | CASSQLDSRENNEQFF
few | TRBJ1-5 | - | TRBV25-1 | TGTGCCAGCAGTGAATTCTGGGCCAATCAGCCCCAGCATTTT | CASSEFWANQPQHF
- | TRBJ1-2 | TRBD1 | TRBV30 | TGTGCCTGGTTGTCGACAGGGTCGATATACGGCTACACCTTC | CAWLSTGSIYGYTF
- | TRBJ1-1 | - | TRBV27 | TGTGCCAGCAGCCCTCTGACCTGGGCGGGGGGCACTGAAGCTTTCTTT | CASSPLTWAGGTEAFF
- | TRBJ1-5 | - | TRBV6-1 | TGTGCCAGCAGCCAGGGCTTCGAGGGCAATCAGCCCCAGCATTTT | CASSQGFEGNQPQHF
- | TRBJ1-2 | - | TRBV6-1 | TGTGCCAGCAGCCTACAGGGAAAAGAAGAGGGCTACACCTTC | CASSLQGKEEGYTF
- | TRBJ2-1 | - | TRBV7-6 | TGTGCCAGCAGCTTAGCGCAGGGCAATGAGCAGTTCTTC | CASSLAQGNEQFF
- | TRBJ2-5 | TRBD1 | TRBV27 | TGTGCCTCAGGAGCTCAGGGGGCATTGATGAAGACCCAGTACTTC | CASGAQGALMKTQYF
- | TRBJ1-5 | - | TRBV28 | TGTGCCACCGGGGACAATCAGCCCCAGCATTTT | CATGDNQPQHF
- | TRBJ2-7 | TRBD1 | TRBV12-5 | TGTGCTAGTGGTTTGGCGGTTAACAGGGGGCAATACGAGCAGTACTTC | CASGLAVNRGQYEQYF
- | TRBJ2-1 | TRBD1 | TRBV13 | TGTGCCAGCAGCCTACGAAGGACAGGGGGACATGAGCAGTTCTTC | CASSLRRTGGHEQFF
- | TRBJ1-2 | TRBD1 | TRBV5-4 | TGTGCCAGCAGCTTCGGGACAGTTCGGTTAGAGATCTATGGCTACACCTTC | CASSFGTVRLEIYGYTF
- | TRBJ1-1 | - | TRBV6-5 | TGTGCCAGCAGAAACAACAGGGTGAACACTGAAGCTTTCTTT | CASRNNRVNTEAFF